These 21 T cell receptor beta chains were sequenced from one sample in a study of cytomegalovirus exposure and HLA in healthy donors (dated by TCRdb to 2015 to 2018). Receptor libraries were prepared by the immunoSEQ multiplex PCR assay. A mixture of 60 forward primers for TCR Vbeta segments and 13 reverse primers for TCR Jbeta segments was used in the multiplex PCR. TCRdb retrieved this table from immuneACCESS and kept in-frame rearrangements only. Not all clones are present; in checked studies, unresolved V genes account for under half, and no reason is known for the remainder. Here the sample has around 170,000 clones; 81% occur a single time. The top ten constitute 3.8% of the sample. The specimen sequenced was PBMCs. These receptors came from a man aged 50-59 years in good health and CMV-seronegative.

The V and J genes are TRBV7-9 and TRBJ2-7; TRBD1 aligns across 7 bases. From germline, CDR1 is SEHNR and CDR2 FQNEAQ (reference sequence). The CDR3 contains 12 residues. After removal of 10 bases from V and 9 bases from J, the junction contained 12 bases not matched to a gene. Here the CDR3 reads CAILDRTSGQYF. CDR3 DNA: TGTGCCATTTTGGACAGGACCTCTGGGCAGTACTTC.

This clone has only a few counts. The rearrangement links TRBV6-5 to TRBJ1-2; D uncertain. V shed 5 bases and J shed 8 bases, with 15 bases lying between them. This CDR3 has 13 residues. Germline CDR1 and CDR2: MNHEY and SVGAGI. CDR3: CASSVDGPGGYTF. Written as DNA, the CDR3 is TGTGCCAGCAGTGTTGACGGACCGGGGGGCTACACCTTC.

The rearrangement links TRBV6-6 to TRBJ2-3; possibly TRBD1 for D (7 bases). Trimming took 1 base from V and 1 from J, leaving 12 bases between them. Germline assignment: CDR1 MNHNY and CDR2 SVGAGI (reference sequence). The CDR3 sequence is 16 residues long. The chain's CDR3 is CASSYWRGQRTDTQYF. The CDR3 coding sequence is TGTGCCAGCAGTTACTGGAGGGGGCAGCGCACAGATACGCAGTATTTT.

The CDR3 DNA is TGTGCCAGCAAAATACGGGGGGATGAGGCCGGGGAGCTGTTTTTT. Amino acid sequence: CASKIRGDEAGELFF. The V gene is TRBV27, the J gene TRBJ2-2, with 7 positions matching TRBD2. The V segment lost 7 bases and the J segment 6 bases; nucleotides outside the gene matches: 11. The CDR3 is made up of 15 amino acids. Germline V gene data show CDR1 as MNHEY and CDR2 as SMNVEV (reference sequence).

The chain couples TRBV13 to TRBJ2-7; 9 bases are shared with TRBD1. Germline values: CDR1 PRHDT, CDR2 FYEKMQ (reference sequence). V shed 6 bases and J 5 bases; nucleotides not matched to a gene: 11. This CDR3 contains 15 residues. This CDR3 is CASSLGDRVPHEQYF. In nucleotides, the CDR3 is TGTGCCAGCAGTTTGGGGGACAGGGTTCCCCACGAGCAGTACTTC. The full variable domain, with the rest looked up from reference TRBV13 and TRBJ2-7, is AAGVIQSPRHLIKEKRETATLKCYPIPRHDTVYWYQQGPGQDPQFLISFYEKMQSDKGSIPDRFSAQQFSDYHSELNMSSLELGDSALYFCASSLGDRVPHEQYFGPGTRLTVT.

The rearrangement links TRBV6-6 to TRBJ2-1, with a possible D match to TRBD2 (6 bases). This CDR3 has 14 amino acids. Deletions cut 0 bases from V and 6 bases from J, with 9 bases between. CDR1 is MNHNY and CDR2 is SVGAGI in the germline V gene (reference sequence). The CDR3 DNA follows: TGTGCCAGCAGTTACTCTGGAGGGGCCAATGAGCAGTTCTTC. Encoded protein: CASSYSGGANEQFF.

This rearrangement joins TRBV19 to TRBJ1-5; TRBD1 matches 7 bases. The CDR3 spans 14 residues. The germline gives CDR1 LNHDA, CDR2 SQIVND (reference sequence). V lost 5 bases to trimming and J lost 2 bases; unmatched junction nucleotides: 3. The CDR3 sequence: CASSFQGGNQPQHF. The CDR3 DNA reads as TGTGCCAGTAGTTTCCAGGGGGGCAATCAGCCCCAGCATTTT.

The gene calls are TRBV11-3 and TRBJ1-6, with unresolved D. Germline V gene sequence: CDR1 SGHNT, CDR2 YENEEA. The CDR3 extends over 13 amino acids. Trimming pared 1 base from V and 9 bases from J, leaving 7 bases between. CDR3 protein: CASSLGPSSPLHF. CDR3 bases: TGTGCCAGCAGCTTAGGCCCGAGTTCACCCCTCCACTTT.

This clone has just a few counts. The V gene is TRBV10-3, the J gene TRBJ2-4; D might be TRBD2 (6 bases). Germline V gene lookup returns CDR1 ENHRY and CDR2 SYGVKD. This CDR3 has 13 amino acids. V lost 10 bases, J lost 8 bases, and 18 bases lay in between. The CDR3, as DNA: TGTGCCAGCGGGACGACGGGAGAGGACATTCAGTACTTC. It encodes CASGTTGEDIQYF.

J is TRBJ1-1 and V is TRBV5-4; tentative D call: TRBD1 (5 bases). The V end was cut by 3 bases, the J end by 3 bases, with 12 bases between. The CDR3 sequence is 14 residues long. Germline CDR1 SGHNT, CDR2 YYREEE (reference sequence). CDR3 amino acids: CASSSHDRDTEAFF. CDR3 coding DNA: TGTGCCAGCAGCTCCCACGACAGAGACACTGAAGCTTTCTTT.

The chain recombines TRBV7-3 with TRBJ2-1; TRBD2 matches at 7 bases. The CDR3 runs 18 residues. Germline V gene lookup returns CDR1 SGHTA and CDR2 FQGTGA. With V trimmed by 1 base and J by 3 bases, 12 bases remained unmatched. CDR3 nucleotide sequence: TGTGCCAGCAGCTTAAACCCGGGGGGAGCGGGGATCTACAATGAGCAGTTCTTC. It translates to CASSLNPGGAGIYNEQFF.

This sequence joins TRBV5-6 and TRBJ1-2, with a tentative D call TRBD1 (5 bases). V lost 2 bases to trimming and J lost 8 bases, with 10 bases between them. CDR3 length: 12 amino acids. The V gene's germline CDR1 is SGHDT and CDR2 YYEEEE. CDR3 in amino acids: CASSFRQSGYTF. As DNA, the CDR3 is TGTGCCAGCAGCTTTAGACAGTCCGGCTACACCTTC.

With respect to this clone: At one of its ends the junction is not consistent with the germline gene, which may arise from a read error. This chain joins TRBV7-9 and TRBJ1-3; TRBD1 might be the D (6 bases). The CDR3 runs to 17 residues. CDR1 is SEHNR and CDR2 is FQNEAQ in the germline V gene (reference sequence). In DNA, the CDR3 is TGTTCCAGCAGCTTAAGGGGGATGGGATATCCCGGAAACACCATATATTTT. Translating it yields CSSSLRGMGYPGNTIYF.

About this clone: Other DNA sequences within the sample encode an identical CDR3. The genes are TRBV14 and TRBJ1-1; D call uncertain. Trimming took 1 base from V and 0 from J, leaving 3 bases between them. The V gene's germline CDR1 is SGHDN and CDR2 FVKESK. This CDR3 spans 13 amino acids. The CDR3 DNA sequence: TGTGCCAGCAGCCAAGTTATGAACACTGAAGCTTTCTTT. Protein: CASSQVMNTEAFF. The full variable domain, with the rest looked up from reference TRBV14 and TRBJ1-1, is EAGVTQFPSHSVIEKGQTVTLRCDPISGHDNLYWYRRVMGKEIKFLLHFVKESKQDESGMPNNRFLAERTGGTYSTLKVQPAELEDSGVYFCASSQVMNTEAFFGQGTRLTVV.

This clone was observed a few times. The chain combines TRBV27 with TRBJ2-6, with 8 bases identical to TRBD1. V was pared by 5 bases and J by 1 base, with 10 bases of the junction left unmatched. From germline, CDR1 is MNHEY and CDR2 SMNVEV (reference sequence). The length of the CDR3 is 18 residues. The DNA of the CDR3 is TGTGCCAGCAGTCCTTTGAGGACAGGGCTTTCTGGGGCCAACGTCCTGACTTTC. Translated: CASSPLRTGLSGANVLTF. Based on the CDR3 plus reference TRBV27 and TRBJ2-6, the full variable domain is EAQVTQNPRYLITVTGKKLTVTCSQNMNHEYMSWYRQDPGLGLRQIYYSMNVEVTDKGDVPEGYKVSRKEKRNFPLILESPSPNQTSLYFCASSPLRTGLSGANVLTFGAGSRLTVL.

The V call is TRBV15, the J call TRBJ1-4; D ambiguous. The CDR3 runs 13 residues. V lost 3 bases to trimming and J lost 10 bases, with 12 bases between them. The germline V gene encodes CDR1 LNHNV and CDR2 YYDKDF (reference sequence). CDR3 nucleotide sequence: TGTGCCACCAGCAGGCCCCCCGGTGGAAAACTGTTTTTT. This gives the protein CATSRPPGGKLFF. Looking up the rest from reference TRBV15 and TRBJ1-4 gives the full variable domain: DAMVIQNPRYQVTQFGKPVTLSCSQTLNHNVMYWYQQKSSQAPKLLFHYYDKDFNNEADTPDNFQSRRPNTSFCFLDIRSPGLGDTAMYLCATSRPPGGKLFFGSGTQLSVL.

The chain couples TRBV10-3 to TRBJ2-1; TRBD1 is a possible D gene (5 bases). The length of the CDR3 is 14 residues. Germline CDR1 is ENHRY and CDR2 is SYGVKD. The V end lost 6 bases, the J end lost 8 bases, and 17 bases lay between the germline ends. CDR3 in DNA: TGTGCCATCAGACGTATCGCAGGGCACGATGAGCAGTTCTTC. Amino acid sequence: CAIRRIAGHDEQFF.

For this clone: A junction end diverges from the germline sequence, so it may reflect a read error. V usage is TRBV12-5 and J usage is TRBJ1-1; 9 nucleotides line up with TRBD1. The length of the CDR3 is 17 residues. Germline V gene data show CDR1 as LGHNT and CDR2 as FRNRAP. DNA for the CDR3: TGTGCTAGTGGGCTACAGGGGGCAACCCTTGTTGGTACTGAGGCTTTCTTT. It encodes CASGLQGATLVGTEAFF. The full variable domain, its missing parts supplied by reference TRBV12-5 and TRBJ1-1, is DARVTQTPRHKVTEMGQEVTMRCQPILGHNTVFWYRQTMMQGLELLAYFRNRAPLDDSGMPKDRFSAEMPDATLATLKIQPSEPRDSAVYFCASGLQGATLVGTEAFFGQGTRLTVV.

This clone was seen only a few times. V is TRBV20-1 and J is TRBJ2-7; TRBD1 aligns across 8 bases. Unmatched junction bases numbered 4, after V lost 6 bases and J lost 6 bases. CDR1 is DFQATT and CDR2 is SNEGSKA in the germline V gene (reference sequence). The CDR3 is 11 amino acids. The CDR3 region has the DNA TGCAGTGCACAGACAGGGGCCGAGCAGTACTTC. Translating gives CSAQTGAEQYF.

The genes are TRBV6-1 and TRBJ2-4; 7 nucleotides agree with TRBD1. This CDR3 comprises 15 residues. Unmatched junction bases numbered 7, after V lost 4 bases and J lost 4 bases. From germline, CDR1 is MNHNS and CDR2 SASEGT. CDR3 in amino acids: CASSVYKGQKNIQYF. CDR3 sequence (DNA): TGTGCCAGCAGTGTGTATAAGGGACAGAAAAACATTCAGTACTTC.

This clone is a singleton in its sample. The chain is built from TRBV9 and TRBJ2-6, with TRBD2 as a possible D gene (6 bases). Germline CDR1 and CDR2: SGDLS and YYNGEE. This CDR3 is 14 amino acids long. V was cut by 9 bases and J by 4 bases, with 14 bases left in between. Here the CDR3 reads CATAGRLGANVLTF. CDR3 DNA: TGTGCCACCGCGGGAAGGTTGGGGGCCAACGTCCTGACTTTC.